This TCR beta chain was sequenced for a study of blood T cell repertoires in COVID-19. In the study overall: COVID-19 samples collected from the United States, Italy and Spain covered acute and convalescent phases. Sources were T cells, B-cell-depleted T cells, or PBMCs; the material itself was cDNA or gDNA.

The authors' processing: Reference gene primers were amplified, and this amplification served to estimate nucleated cell counts. Assay used: immunoSEQ multiplex PCR; TCRdb lists only in-frame clones, some missing. That table is the source of V, J and clone size, and D and trimming were worked out from the DNA. The sample yields around 30,000 clones, 70% to 80% seen once. The germline gives CDR1 SGHTA, CDR2 FQGNSA. Trimming cost V 8 bases and J 4 bases; bases outside gene matches: 10. CDR3 size: 15 residues. V is TRBV7-2 and J is TRBJ2-3; 9 nucleotides match TRBD2. This receptor was identified in a human donor in a cohort sampled during active COVID-19. The sequenced sample was peripheral blood. In DNA form, the CDR3 reads TGTGCCAGCGGCTATAGCGGGAGAGTAGCAGATACGCAGTATTTT. It translates to CASGYSGRVADTQYF.